A single sample gave rise to the 23 T cell receptor beta chains below, sequenced in a study of T cell responses to AZD1222 COVID-19 vaccine. Data came from immunoSEQ multiplex PCR; TCRdb stores just in-frame clones and leaves some out. Here the sample spans about 21,000 clones, 82% being singletons. Sequenced material: peripheral blood, taken on day 0 of AZD1222 vaccination. These receptors all stem from an adult in good health.

V is TRBV10-2 and J is TRBJ1-2; 8 bases map to TRBD1. The CDR3 length is 15 residues. Germline lookup yields CDR1 WSHSY and CDR2 SAAADI. J was trimmed by 0 bases and V by 3 bases; bases with no gene match: 3. CDR3 protein: CASSDPGQANYGYTF. For the CDR3, the DNA is TGCGCCAGCAGTGATCCGGGACAGGCTAACTATGGCTACACCTTC.

This chain connects TRBV6-2 or TRBV6-3 to TRBJ1-5; D may be TRBD1 (6 bases). The CDR3 is 18 residues long. CDR1 and CDR2 (germline): MNHEY, SVGEGT. Trimming left V 2 bases short and J 0 bases short, with 17 bases between. DNA of the CDR3: TGTGCCAGCAGTTACAGCCAGGGTGGGGGCTATAGCAATCAGCCCCAGCATTTT. It translates to CASSYSQGGGYSNQPQHF.

The table lists this clone with a count of one. V usage is TRBV2 and J usage is TRBJ2-4; D may be TRBD2 (6 bases). V gave up 2 bases and J gave up 6 bases, with 14 bases separating them. The CDR3 has 15 amino acids. Germline V CDR1 and CDR2: SNHLY, FYNNEI. The CDR3 loop reads CASSETGGTRNIQYF. CDR3 DNA sequence: TGTGCCAGCAGTGAAACCGGGGGTACAAGAAACATTCAGTACTTC.

The chain employs TRBV6-5 and TRBJ2-7; D possibly matches TRBD1 or TRBD2 (5 bases each). CDR1 and CDR2 (germline): MNHEY, SVGAGI. V was shortened by 0 bases and J by 3 bases, with 6 bases between the two germline ends. This CDR3 comprises 13 residues. This CDR3 is CASSYSRGYEQYF. For the CDR3, the DNA is TGTGCCAGCAGTTACTCGAGGGGCTACGAGCAGTACTTC.

Points on this clone: Other DNA sequences of this sample code for an identical CDR3. V usage is TRBV27 and J usage is TRBJ2-7; unclear D gene. Trimming pared 5 bases from V and 3 bases from J, leaving 8 bases between. Germline CDR1 reads MNHEY; CDR2 reads SMNVEV (reference sequence). This CDR3 spans 12 amino acids. The CDR3 DNA sequence: TGTGCCAGCAGTCCAACTGGCTACGAGCAGTACTTC. As protein: CASSPTGYEQYF.

The chain links TRBV5-8 to TRBJ1-1, with unresolved D. CDR3 length: 14 residues. V was cut by 0 bases and J by 8 bases, with 14 bases left in between. Looked up from germline, CDR1 is SGHTS and CDR2 is YDEGEE. This CDR3 reads CASSLGRLRTEAFF. The CDR3 DNA sequence: TGTGCCAGCAGCTTGGGACGGTTGCGTACGGAAGCTTTCTTT.

V is TRBV6-5 and J is TRBJ2-2, with 9 bases that match TRBD1. CDR3 length: 14 amino acids. Germline V lookup: CDR1 MNHEY, CDR2 SVGAGI. The V gene end was trimmed by 5 bases and the J gene end by 7 bases; junction bases not matched to a gene: 5. DNA of the CDR3: TGTGCCAGCAGTCGGGACAGGGCGGTCGGGGAGCTGTTTTTT. Amino acids: CASSRDRAVGELFF.

This clone was seen a handful of times. The CDR3 spells CASSLEQGSSYEQYF. In DNA form, the CDR3 reads TGTGCCAGCAGCTTAGAACAGGGCAGCTCCTACGAGCAGTACTTC. J is TRBJ2-7 and V is TRBV11-1; maybe TRBD1 (6 bases). The V and J ends lost 1 base and 0 bases respectively, with 10 bases between them. In germline, CDR1 is SGHAT, CDR2 FQDESV (reference sequence). The CDR3 spans 15 residues.

This chain connects TRBV3-1 (or the pseudogene TRBV3-2) to TRBJ2-2; D is ambiguous. The CDR3 runs to 13 residues. The V and J ends lost 4 bases and 8 bases respectively, with 11 bases between them. The germline V gene has CDR1 LGHDT and CDR2 YNNKEL (reference sequence). This CDR3 is CASSPGRSGELFF. CDR3 coding DNA: TGTGCCAGCAGCCCAGGTCGGTCTGGGGAGCTGTTTTTT.

This chain connects TRBV24-1 to TRBJ2-3, with D tentatively TRBD2 (6 bases). Germline V gives CDR1 KGHDR, CDR2 SFDVKD. Trimming removed 5 bases from V and 3 bases from J, with 17 bases in between. The CDR3 consists of 16 residues. The CDR3 region has the DNA TGTGCCACCAGTGCCCGCGGGGCCCCACGGACAGATACGCAGTATTTT. Translation: CATSARGAPRTDTQYF.

The V and J genes are TRBV2 and TRBJ1-1, with no clear D. Germline CDR1 SNHLY, CDR2 FYNNEI. There are 14 residues in the CDR3. Between the trimmed V and J ends, which lost 4 bases and 3 bases, there was a span of 12 bases. The CDR3 here is CASSGSAKDTEAFF. In DNA form, the CDR3 reads TGTGCCAGCAGTGGGAGTGCAAAAGACACTGAAGCTTTCTTT.

This clone showed up just a few times. The chain combines TRBV29-1 with TRBJ1-2; the D gene is possibly TRBD1 (6 bases). The V end was cut by 3 bases, the J end by 4 bases, with 12 bases between. The CDR3 runs to 13 residues. Germline CDR1 SQVTM, CDR2 ANQGSEA. The CDR3 bases are TGCAGCGTTGATAGCAGGGGCCTCTATGGCTACACCTTC. Translated: CSVDSRGLYGYTF.

This chain connects TRBV11-2 to TRBJ2-5; D might be TRBD2 (6 bases). The germline gives CDR1 SGHAT, CDR2 FQNNGV. V was pared by 4 bases and J by 2 bases, with 14 bases between. This CDR3 has 15 residues. CDR3 sequence (DNA): TGTGCCAGCAGCTCTAGTGGGGGAGGACAAGAGACCCAGTACTTC. Protein product: CASSSSGGGQETQYF.

The rearrangement joins TRBV21-1 to TRBJ2-4; whether TRBD1, the table's D call, matches the DNA was not checked. TRBV21-1 is a documented pseudogene. The CDR3 runs 23 residues. CDR3 bases: TGTGCCAGCAGCAAATTTGAGAGTGGGTCCTCATACAGGGGGCGGAATGCCAAAAACATTCAGTACTTC. Translation: CASSKFESGSSYRGRNAKNIQYF.

In DNA form, the CDR3 reads TGTGCCTGGGGGGACAGGGCAAATTCACCCCTCCACTTT. It translates to CAWGDRANSPLHF. This chain links TRBV30 with TRBJ1-6; 9 nucleotides line up with TRBD1. Unmatched junction bases numbered 3, after V lost 5 bases and J lost 7 bases. The CDR3 has 13 amino acids. CDR1 GTSNPN and CDR2 SVGIG come from the germline V gene (reference sequence).

The genes are TRBV7-9 and TRBJ1-6; D is perhaps TRBD1 (5 bases). CDR3 length: 14 residues. Per the germline V gene, CDR1 is SEHNR and CDR2 is FQNEAQ (reference sequence). V was clipped by 1 base and J by 9 bases, with 10 bases between them. The CDR3 DNA is TGTGCCAGCAGCTTAGATCCAGGGTCTTCACCCCTCCACTTT. Translation gives CASSLDPGSSPLHF.

The chain employs TRBV4-2 and TRBJ2-1, with 9 bases that match TRBD2. Germline lookup yields CDR1 LGHNA and CDR2 YNFKEQ. The length of the CDR3 is 14 residues. The ends lost 5 bases at V and 4 bases at J; junction bases unmatched: 3. CDR3: CASSALAGYNEQFF. The CDR3 region has the DNA TGTGCCAGCAGCGCCCTAGCGGGATACAATGAGCAGTTCTTC.

This chain links TRBV21-1 with TRBJ1-5; whether TRBD1, the table's D call, matches the DNA was not checked. TRBV21-1 is termed a pseudogene. The CDR3 has 21 amino acids. The CDR3 spells CASSKGNSGTGGNCGNQPQHF. The CDR3 nucleotides are TGTGCCAGCAGCAAAGGCAATAGCGGGACAGGGGGTAATTGTGGCAATCAGCCCCAGCATTTT.

This chain uses TRBV19 with TRBJ1-3, with 8 bases identical to TRBD1. Trimming at V came to 4 bases and at J to 0 bases, leaving 2 bases not matched to a gene. Looked up from germline, CDR1 is LNHDA and CDR2 is SQIVND (reference sequence). The CDR3 loop spans 15 amino acids. Here the CDR3 reads CASSRGQGSGNTIYF. CDR3 nucleotides: TGTGCCAGTAGTAGAGGACAGGGCTCTGGAAACACCATATATTTT.

This clone was observed a handful of times. The chain has TRBV2 and TRBJ2-2; D call uncertain. Trimming left V 6 bases short and J 3 bases short, with 8 bases between. In germline, CDR1 is SNHLY, CDR2 FYNNEI. The CDR3 sequence is 13 residues long. The CDR3 sequence is CASSPTDTGELFF. The CDR3 DNA is TGTGCCAGCAGCCCGACGGACACCGGGGAGCTGTTTTTT.

This rearrangement joins TRBV18 to TRBJ2-5; possibly TRBD1 or TRBD2 for D (5 bases each). CDR1 is KGHSH and CDR2 is LQKENI in the germline V gene. This CDR3 spans 19 amino acids. V shed 2 bases and J shed 0 bases, with 22 bases lying between them. The CDR3, as DNA: TGTGCCAGCTCACCAAGTTGGGACGGCTCAATCTCGTACCAAGAGACCCAGTACTTC. It specifies CASSPSWDGSISYQETQYF.

This clone has just a few counts. This chain uses TRBV4-2 with TRBJ2-7; D is unresolved. CDR1 and CDR2 from the germline V gene are LGHNA and YNFKEQ. The CDR3 has 14 amino acids. Trimming left V 6 bases short and J 0 bases short, with 12 bases between. The chain's CDR3 is CASSGRTNSYEQYF. Here the CDR3 DNA reads TGTGCCAGCAGTGGCCGGACGAACTCCTACGAGCAGTACTTC.

In this sample, this clone turned up once. The chain recombines TRBV6-2 or TRBV6-3 with TRBJ2-1; 8 bases align to TRBD2. Unmatched junction bases numbered 6, after V lost 6 bases and J lost 2 bases. Germline CDR1 MNHEY, CDR2 SVGEGT. CDR3 length equals 15 residues. In nucleotides, the CDR3 is TGTGCCAGCAGCTCCGGGACTAGGGCCTACAATGAGCAGTTCTTC. It specifies CASSSGTRAYNEQFF.